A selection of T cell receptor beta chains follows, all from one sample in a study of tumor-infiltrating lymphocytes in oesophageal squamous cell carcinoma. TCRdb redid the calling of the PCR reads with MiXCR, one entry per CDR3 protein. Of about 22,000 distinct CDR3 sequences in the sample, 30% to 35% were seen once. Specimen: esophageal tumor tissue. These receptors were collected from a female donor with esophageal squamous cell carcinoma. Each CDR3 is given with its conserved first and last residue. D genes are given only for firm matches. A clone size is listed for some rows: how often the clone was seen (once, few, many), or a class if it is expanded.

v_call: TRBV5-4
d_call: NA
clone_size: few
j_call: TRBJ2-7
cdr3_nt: TGTGCCAGCAGCTTGGGGTCGGCCAGGGGCAGAGGCGAGCAGTACTTC
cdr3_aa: CASSLGSARGRGEQYF

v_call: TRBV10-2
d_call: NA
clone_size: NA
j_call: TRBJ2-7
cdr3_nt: TGCGCCAGCAGCACCACAGGGGGGGCGCAGTACTTC
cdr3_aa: CASSTTGGAQYF

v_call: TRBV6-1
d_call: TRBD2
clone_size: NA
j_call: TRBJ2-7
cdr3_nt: TGTGCCAGCAGCGTAGGACTAGCGACCTCCTACGAGCAGTACTTC
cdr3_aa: CASSVGLATSYEQYF

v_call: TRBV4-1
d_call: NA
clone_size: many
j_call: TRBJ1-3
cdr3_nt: TGCGCCAGCAGCCCTCTGCAAAAGACTACTGGAAACACCATATATTTT
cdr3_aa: CASSPLQKTTGNTIYF

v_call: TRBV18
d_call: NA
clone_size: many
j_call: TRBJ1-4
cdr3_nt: TGTGCCAGCTCACGATCGTCGGACGATCTGTTTTTT
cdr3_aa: CASSRSSDDLFF

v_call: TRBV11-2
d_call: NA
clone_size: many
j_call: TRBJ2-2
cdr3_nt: TGTGCCAGCAGCTTAGGGCGGGTTAACACCGGGGAGCTGTTTTTT
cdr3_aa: CASSLGRVNTGELFF

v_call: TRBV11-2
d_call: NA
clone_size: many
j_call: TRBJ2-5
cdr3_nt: TGTGCCAGCAGCGCCACGGACTTTACGGGCGAGACCCAGTACTTC
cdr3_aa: CASSATDFTGETQYF

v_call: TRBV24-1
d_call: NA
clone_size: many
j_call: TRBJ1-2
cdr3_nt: TGTGCCACCAGTGATAATAGCCCCCCCTATGGCTACACCTTC
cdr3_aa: CATSDNSPPYGYTF

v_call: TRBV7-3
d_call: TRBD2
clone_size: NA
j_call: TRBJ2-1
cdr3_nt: TGTGCCAGCAGCTTAAGGCCTAGCGGGGGGGTGGGCAATGAGCAGTTCTTC
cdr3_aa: CASSLRPSGGVGNEQFF

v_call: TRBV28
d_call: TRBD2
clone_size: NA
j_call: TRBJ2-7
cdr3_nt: TGTGCCAGCAATCGCGGACTAGCGGGAGTTTTGGATGAGCAGTACTTC
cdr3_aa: CASNRGLAGVLDEQYF